Listed here are 18 T cell receptor beta chains from one sample, sequenced in a study of shared clonotypes between healthy human individuals. Generated by immunoSEQ multiplex PCR, the TCRdb table keeps only in-frame clones and is missing some. The sample includes about 980,000 clones, 76% seen only once; the top ten take over 1.3%. Sample: memory CD4+ T cells sorted from blood. Subset meaning: CD45RA-negative fraction. The receptors come from a man between 18 and 35 years old in good health.

Comments on this clone: Other DNA sequences in the sample encode the same CDR3. V is TRBV5-1 and J is TRBJ2-3; 10 bases match TRBD1. Germline-derived CDR1 and CDR2 are SGHRS and YFSETQ. Unmatched junction bases numbered 1, after V lost 3 bases and J lost 3 bases. CDR3 length: 14 residues. CDR3: CASSWDRGTDTQYF. The CDR3 DNA sequence: TGCGCCAGCAGCTGGGACAGGGGAACAGATACGCAGTATTTT.

V is TRBV7-2 and J is TRBJ1-5; D not resolved. Deletions cut 2 bases from V and 3 bases from J, with 11 bases between. The CDR3 has 15 residues. Looked up from germline, CDR1 is SGHTA and CDR2 is FQGNSA. The CDR3 bases are TGTGCCAGCAGCTTATCCTCCGGGAACAATCAGCCCCAGCATTTT. Protein sequence: CASSLSSGNNQPQHF.

CDR3 bases: TGTGCCAGTAGTATAGAGGGACGGTGGAGCAATCAGCCCCAGCATTTT. Residues: CASSIEGRWSNQPQHF. The rearrangement uses TRBV19 and TRBJ1-5, with D tentatively TRBD1 (5 bases). This CDR3 has 16 amino acids. Germline V gene sequence: CDR1 LNHDA, CDR2 SQIVND (reference sequence). V was trimmed by 0 bases and J by 1 base, leaving 10 bases between them. Full variable domain (missing parts from reference TRBV19 and TRBJ1-5): DGGITQSPKYLFRKEGQNVTLSCEQNLNHDAMYWYRQDPGQGLRLIYYSQIVNDFQKGDIAEGYSVSREKKESFPLTVTSAQKNPTAFYLCASSIEGRWSNQPQHFGDGTRLSIL.

The J gene is TRBJ2-3, the V gene TRBV18; TRBD2 aligns across 8 bases. CDR3 length: 16 residues. Germline CDR1 and CDR2: KGHSH and LQKENI. The ends lost 2 bases at V and 2 bases at J; junction bases unmatched: 6. CDR3 DNA: TGTGCCAGCTCACCAGGCGGGGGGTATTCCACAGATACGCAGTATTTT. Translating gives CASSPGGGYSTDTQYF.

This chain uses TRBV9 with TRBJ2-3, with a possible D match to TRBD2 (6 bases). The germline V gene has CDR1 SGDLS and CDR2 YYNGEE. The CDR3 extends over 17 amino acids. Trimming cost V 4 bases and J 4 bases, with 22 bases left between them. The DNA for the CDR3 is TGTGCCAGCAGCCCTCAGAGACTCCCGGGAGCGGCAGATACGCAGTATTTT. Encoded protein: CASSPQRLPGAADTQYF. The variable domain in full, completed from reference TRBV9 and TRBJ2-3, reads DSGVTQTPKHLITATGQRVTLRCSPRSGDLSVYWYQQSLDQGLQFLIQYYNGEERAKGNILERFSAQQFPDLHSELNLSSLELGDSALYFCASSPQRLPGAADTQYFGPGTRLTVL.

The chain links TRBV28 to TRBJ1-1, with 7 bases matching TRBD1. This CDR3 spans 16 amino acids. Germline V CDR1 and CDR2: MDHEN, SYDVKM. Germline trimming cut 5 bases from V and 3 bases from J; bases unmatched to any gene: 12. CDR3 DNA: TGTGCCAGCAGTGCCACCGACAGGGTTTGGGACACTGAAGCTTTCTTT. Translation gives CASSATDRVWDTEAFF.

The CDR3, as DNA: TGTGCCAGCAGCCCTGATAGCGGGAGAACAGATACGCAGTATTTT. Amino acid sequence: CASSPDSGRTDTQYF. V gene TRBV7-2 combines with J gene TRBJ2-3; TRBD2 agrees at 9 bases. The CDR3 contains 15 residues. Germline V gives CDR1 SGHTA, CDR2 FQGNSA. Trimming cost V 5 bases and J 3 bases; bases outside gene matches: 6.

This clone was recorded many times. The chain links TRBV2 to TRBJ2-1, with D perhaps matching TRBD1 (5 bases). From germline, CDR1 is SNHLY and CDR2 FYNNEI. CDR3 size: 13 residues. Deletions cut 4 bases from V and 2 bases from J, with 6 bases between. In DNA form, the CDR3 reads TGTGCCAGCAGTGCAGGGCCCTACAATGAGCAGTTCTTC. It codes for CASSAGPYNEQFF.

The chain carries TRBV5-1 and TRBJ1-1; D uncertain. The germline gives CDR1 SGHRS, CDR2 YFSETQ. V was trimmed by 0 bases and J by 0 bases, leaving 6 bases between them. The CDR3 is 14 amino acids. CDR3 sequence (DNA): TGCGCCAGCAGCTTGGTAGTGATGAACACTGAAGCTTTCTTT. It specifies CASSLVVMNTEAFF.

The chain combines TRBV9 with TRBJ2-3, with a possible D match to TRBD1 (6 bases). Germline V gene lookup returns CDR1 SGDLS and CDR2 YYNGEE. The CDR3 is made up of 17 amino acids. V was pared by 0 bases and J by 4 bases, with 18 bases between. The CDR3 DNA reads as TGTGCCAGCAGCGTAGGCGGCAGGGGCTCATTTGCAGATACGCAGTATTTT. Translating it yields CASSVGGRGSFADTQYF.

The chain recombines TRBV29-1 with TRBJ1-2; D perhaps matches TRBD1 (5 bases). Trimming cost V 2 bases and J 5 bases, with 18 bases left between them. This CDR3 is built from 15 residues. CDR1 and CDR2 (germline): SQVTM, ANQGSEA. The CDR3 nucleotides are TGCAGCGTTGAATTATTTTTCGGGGGTGCATATGGCTACACCTTC. This gives the protein CSVELFFGGAYGYTF. Supplemented by reference TRBV29-1 and TRBJ1-2, the full variable domain reads SAVISQKPSRDICQRGTSLTIQCQVDSQVTMMFWYRQQPGQSLTLIATANQGSEATYESGFVIDKFPISRPNLTFSTLTVSNMSPEDSSIYLCSVELFFGGAYGYTFGSGTRLTVV.

The gene calls are TRBV9 and TRBJ2-1; tentative D call: TRBD2 (5 bases). The CDR3 runs 11 residues. With 7 bases removed from V and 5 bases from J, the gap between germline ends came to 7 bases. From germline, CDR1 is SGDLS and CDR2 YYNGEE. The CDR3 region has the DNA TGTGCCAGCGGACTGCACAATGAGCAGTTCTTC. This sequence encodes CASGLHNEQFF.

The chain links TRBV11-3 to TRBJ2-1, with 11 bases matching TRBD1. The germline V gene has CDR1 SGHNT and CDR2 YENEEA. CDR3 size: 16 residues. J lost 7 bases, V lost 5 bases, and 10 bases had no gene match. CDR3 sequence reads: CASSPDRGLNGNEQFF. CDR3 in DNA: TGTGCCAGCAGCCCGGACAGGGGGCTAAACGGTAATGAGCAGTTCTTC.

This clone came up a few times. Other DNA sequences within the sample encode an identical CDR3. The rearrangement uses TRBV18 and TRBJ1-5, with TRBD1 matching 8 bases. CDR3 length: 14 residues. J was trimmed by 2 bases and V by 6 bases; bases with no gene match: 3. Germline values: CDR1 KGHSH, CDR2 LQKENI. CDR3 sequence: CASSSGQGNQPQHF. The DNA of the CDR3 is TGTGCCAGCTCGTCGGGACAGGGCAATCAGCCCCAGCATTTT.

The rearrangement uses TRBV5-4 and TRBJ1-3; perhaps TRBD1 as D (6 bases). The germline V gene has CDR1 SGHNT and CDR2 YYREEE (reference sequence). The germline V and J ends were trimmed by 0 bases and 3 bases, with 10 bases remaining between them. The CDR3 has 15 residues. The CDR3 DNA is TGTGCCAGCAGCTTGGCTGGGGGGCATGGAAACACCATATATTTT. Its protein is CASSLAGGHGNTIYF.

The gene calls are TRBV6-1 and TRBJ2-7; TRBD2 is a possible D gene (6 bases). Per germline, CDR1 MNHNS and CDR2 SASEGT. The CDR3 has 14 amino acids. The ends were cut back, 6 bases at V and 2 bases at J, with 14 bases in the middle. CDR3 sequence reads: CASRRRGRPYEQYF. The CDR3, as DNA: TGTGCCAGCAGGAGGAGGGGACGGCCCTACGAGCAGTACTTC.

This rearrangement joins TRBV19 to TRBJ1-1; 11 positions match TRBD1. J lost 3 bases, V lost 4 bases, and 1 base had no gene match. Germline-derived CDR1 and CDR2 are LNHDA and SQIVND (reference sequence). The CDR3 has 14 residues. The CDR3 here is CASSTDRGHTEAFF. CDR3 bases: TGTGCCAGTAGTACGGACAGGGGGCACACTGAAGCTTTCTTT.

The rearrangement joins TRBV18 to TRBJ1-5; D is undetermined. V lost 3 bases and J 5 bases, leaving 17 bases between the germline ends. This CDR3 region has 16 residues. CDR1 and CDR2 from the germline V gene are KGHSH and LQKENI. Written as DNA, the CDR3 is TGTGCCAGCTCACCGAGTAGTGGAAACAGCGATCAGCCCCAGCATTTT. Translating gives CASSPSSGNSDQPQHF.